This entry describes one T cell receptor beta chain. The antigen is not known. Template material for TCR beta VDJ and CDR3 profiling consisted of genomic DNA. MiXCR was run by TCRdb on the reads, yielding one entry per CDR3 protein. The sample holds around 200,000 distinct CDR3 sequences; about half are singletons and the top ten take 13%. The CDR3 length is 14 residues. CDR1 is SGHDT, CDR2 YYEEEE, per germline. Trimming cost V 6 bases and J 8 bases, with 20 bases left between them. The sample is drawn from a study of CD8+CD57+ T cells in acquired aplastic anemia. Before being chosen for sequencing, patients had shown CD8+CD57+ cell expansion by flow cytometry. General study results and limits: Twenty-nine shared CD8+ CDR3s appeared highly expressed within patients' immunodominant clones.

Sequencing input: sorted CD4+, CD8+, or CD8+CD57+ T cells (not recorded which) from PBMCs. This TCR was recovered from a human donor with aplastic anemia. The rearrangement joins TRBV5-6 to TRBJ1-2; weak D call: TRBD1 (6 bases). CDR3 DNA sequence: TGTGCCAGCACCCTCAACAGGGATATGGAAGGCTACACCTTC. Translation gives CASTLNRDMEGYTF.